Below are 10 T cell receptor beta chains sequenced from a single sample in a study of immune heterogeneity within non-small cell lung tumors. Each sample used roughly 0.65 ug of genomic DNA from bulk tumor tissue. Surgery yielded several widely spaced biopsies per primary tumor. Patients had untreated, newly diagnosed non-small cell lung cancer and underwent curative surgery. In a multiplex PCR, 32 V and 13 J primers amplified TCR beta CDR3. TCRdb ran MiXCR on the multiplex PCR reads and lists one entry per CDR3 protein. Here the sample spans 21,000 or so distinct CDR3 sequences, 25% to 35% being singletons. What was sequenced was lung tumor tissue. These receptors all stem from a middle-aged man with non-small cell lung cancer.

The V and J genes are TRBV27 and TRBJ1-1; TRBD1 matches 7 bases. Germline trimming cut 0 bases from V and 5 bases from J; bases unmatched to any gene: 9. The CDR3 runs to 16 residues. The V gene's germline CDR1 is MNHEY and CDR2 SMNVEV (reference sequence). CDR3 bases: TGTGCCAGCAGTTTATCAGGGGGCGGGAGTCGGACTGAAGCTTTCTTT. It codes for CASSLSGGGSRTEAFF.

V is TRBV5-1 and J is TRBJ2-2; D is possibly TRBD1 or TRBD2 (5 bases each). The CDR3 loop spans 16 amino acids. The germline gives CDR1 SGHRS, CDR2 YFSETQ. The V end lost 7 bases, the J end lost 6 bases, and 22 bases lay between the germline ends. The CDR3 sequence: CASRSQDSLGAGELFF. The CDR3 DNA reads as TGCGCCAGCCGATCCCAGGATTCGTTGGGGGCCGGGGAGCTGTTTTTT.

Turning to this clonotype: A clone one base away is much larger, so this may be a read error. The chain is built from TRBV6-1 and TRBJ1-5; TRBD1 matches at 9 bases. The CDR3 spans 14 residues. Germline assignment: CDR1 MNHNS and CDR2 SASEGT. The ends lost 9 bases at V and 6 bases at J; junction bases unmatched: 9. CDR3 DNA: TGTGCCAGAGACCCGGGACAGGGAGGTCAGCCCCAGCATTTT. Protein product: CARDPGQGGQPQHF.

There are many counts of this clonotype. This chain uses TRBV20-1 with TRBJ2-2; D gene ambiguous. With 0 bases removed from V and 4 bases from J, the gap between germline ends came to 9 bases. CDR1 DFQATT and CDR2 SNEGSKA come from the germline V gene (reference sequence). The CDR3 runs to 14 residues. The CDR3 DNA reads TGCAGTGCTAGAGATTGGGGTTCCACCGGGGAGCTGTTTTTT. This codes for CSARDWGSTGELFF.

The J gene is TRBJ1-2, the V gene TRBV18; no clear D gene. Deletions cut 11 bases from V and 4 bases from J, with 17 bases between. The CDR3 length is 13 residues. CDR1 is KGHSH and CDR2 is LQKENI in the germline V gene. CDR3 residues: CAASSGMSYGYTF. The CDR3 bases are TGTGCCGCATCTTCCGGGATGAGCTATGGCTACACCTTC.

V is TRBV20-1 and J is TRBJ1-2, with D possibly TRBD1 on 5 matching bases. Between the trimmed V and J ends, which lost 6 bases and 4 bases, there was a span of 15 bases. The CDR3 is 13 residues long. In germline, CDR1 is DFQATT, CDR2 SNEGSKA (reference sequence). CDR3 protein: CSAPGGRSYGYTF. The CDR3 nucleotides read TGCAGTGCCCCGGGGGGTAGGAGCTATGGCTACACCTTC.

Worth noting for this clonotype: This may be a read error, as it is one base from a much larger clone. The chain is built from TRBV12-3 or TRBV12-4 and TRBJ2-3; D might be TRBD2 (6 bases). The CDR3 has 12 residues. The CDR3 loop reads CPTGTPTDTQYF. The CDR3 DNA reads TGTCCCACCGGGACTCCTACAGATACGCAGTATTTT.

This clonotype occurred a few times. V gene TRBV11-2 combines with J gene TRBJ2-7, with D perhaps matching TRBD1 (5 bases). Germline V lookup: CDR1 SGHAT, CDR2 FQNNGV. The CDR3 covers 15 residues. V lost 1 base, J lost 3 bases, and 13 bases lay in between. Written as DNA, the CDR3 is TGTGCCAGCAGCTTAGCTCCCGGACAAAACTACGAGCAGTACTTC. It yields the protein CASSLAPGQNYEQYF.

This clonotype was seen only once. This may stem from a read error, because a much larger clone lies one nucleotide away. The V gene is TRBV28, the J gene TRBJ1-2; 10 bases align to TRBD1. CDR1 MDHEN and CDR2 SYDVKM come from the germline V gene. The CDR3 loop spans 16 amino acids. With 4 bases clipped from V and 10 bases from J, the junction kept 15 bases outside the gene matches. This CDR3 reads CASSSLRTGTGAVYTF. CDR3 in DNA: TGTGCCAGCAGTTCCTTGCGCACCGGGACAGGGGCTGTCTACACCTTC.

This clonotype has just a few counts. This chain links TRBV11-2 with TRBJ1-3; a possible D gene is TRBD1 (5 bases). Germline V CDR1 and CDR2: SGHAT, FQNNGV. The CDR3 is made up of 14 amino acids. The V end was cut by 4 bases, the J end by 0 bases, with 7 bases between. CDR3 coding DNA: TGTGCCAGCAGCTACCAGGGCTCTGGAAACACCATATATTTT. The encoded protein is CASSYQGSGNTIYF. Combining the CDR3 with reference TRBV11-2 and TRBJ1-3 gives the whole variable domain EAGVAQSPRYKIIEKRQSVAFWCNPISGHATLYWYQQILGQGPKLLIQFQNNGVVDDSQLPKDRFSAERLKGVDSTLKIQPAKLEDSAVYLCASSYQGSGNTIYFGEGSWLTVV.